The rows below give T cell receptor beta chains drawn from one sample of a study of T cell responses to AZD1222 COVID-19 vaccine. The data were produced by immunoSEQ multiplex PCR, yet TCRdb's version contains in-frame clones alone and is incomplete. The sample lists 100,000 to 150,000 clones, about 89% occurring once. This sample comprised peripheral blood, obtained on day 0 of AZD1222 vaccination. The receptor set was obtained from an adult in good health. CDR3s include the opening cysteine and the closing phenylalanine or tryptophan. The order of the fields is J gene, V gene, D gene, CDR3 protein. D genes are given only for firm matches.

j_call: TRBJ2-3; v_call: TRBV11-2; d_call: -; cdr3_aa: CASSLDLSFTDTQYF
j_call: TRBJ1-2; v_call: TRBV19; d_call: TRBD1; cdr3_aa: CASSTGQGAPDYGYTF
j_call: TRBJ2-7; v_call: TRBV21-1; d_call: -; cdr3_aa: CASSKAFPLGGLSSYEQYF
j_call: TRBJ2-1; v_call: TRBV5-5; d_call: TRBD2; cdr3_aa: CASSLGLAGGYNEQFF
j_call: TRBJ1-1; v_call: TRBV5-4; d_call: -; cdr3_aa: CASSRRGFTEAFF
j_call: TRBJ2-2; v_call: TRBV2; d_call: TRBD2; cdr3_aa: CASSGTSSTGELFF
j_call: TRBJ2-7; v_call: TRBV14; d_call: -; cdr3_aa: CASSRWNGGLGEQYF
j_call: TRBJ2-1; v_call: TRBV7-2; d_call: -; cdr3_aa: CASSLRAYEQFF
j_call: TRBJ2-7; v_call: TRBV28; d_call: TRBD1; cdr3_aa: CASTSTGWNEQYF
j_call: TRBJ1-6; v_call: TRBV5-1; d_call: -; cdr3_aa: CASQGNYNSPLHF
j_call: TRBJ2-5; v_call: TRBV5-1; d_call: -; cdr3_aa: CASSLAQERETQYF
j_call: TRBJ2-1; v_call: TRBV5-5; d_call: TRBD2; cdr3_aa: CASSFERGGPDEQFF
j_call: TRBJ1-6; v_call: TRBV5-4; d_call: TRBD1; cdr3_aa: CASSARQGRDSPLHF
j_call: TRBJ2-1; v_call: TRBV5-1; d_call: TRBD2; cdr3_aa: CASRTALAGGSYNEQFF
j_call: TRBJ2-3; v_call: TRBV27; d_call: TRBD2; cdr3_aa: CASSLRLAGGLDTQYF
j_call: TRBJ1-2; v_call: TRBV12-5; d_call: -; cdr3_aa: CASGLSRVYGYTF
j_call: TRBJ2-1; v_call: TRBV15; d_call: TRBD1; cdr3_aa: CATSTGTGVNEQFF
j_call: TRBJ1-2; v_call: TRBV5-1; d_call: TRBD1; cdr3_aa: CASSPGTGANYGYTF
j_call: TRBJ2-5; v_call: TRBV18; d_call: -; cdr3_aa: CASSPGIQETQYF
j_call: TRBJ1-2; v_call: TRBV12-3/TRBV12-4; d_call: -; cdr3_aa: CASSFTRTHGYTF
j_call: TRBJ2-3; v_call: TRBV4-1; d_call: -; cdr3_aa: CASSQGLVEDTQYF
j_call: TRBJ2-3; v_call: TRBV5-4; d_call: TRBD1; cdr3_aa: CASSYRGPIDTQYF
j_call: TRBJ1-2; v_call: TRBV11-2; d_call: TRBD1; cdr3_aa: CASSLGQPLYGYTF